The T cell receptor beta chain described here comes from a study of cytomegalovirus exposure and HLA in healthy donors. Overall study: Genetic ancestry analysis placed 75% to 85% of the 350 to 500 donors that were genotyped in the Caucasian-associated cluster. Overall study findings and caveats: Altogether, around 160 TCR beta chains were recorded as cytomegalovirus-associated. In vitro assays verified that three CMV-associated chains recognized CMV antigens specifically. For TCR beta chains, V- and J-gene trimming was later linked to a missense DCLRE1C variant.

PCR was performed using 60 Vbeta and 13 Jbeta primers. This table comes from immunoSEQ multiplex PCR, and its TCRdb copy is limited to in-frame clones, with some not included. Of 150,000 to 200,000 clones in the sample, roughly 80% were seen once. As to this clone: As yet, its antigen is unknown.

This receptor was obtained from a woman between 40 and 55 years old in good health and CMV-seronegative. Sequencing input: PBMCs.

The CDR3 coding sequence is TGTGCCAGCAGCCTATCTAGCAGCCAAGAGACCCAGTACTTC. Residues: CASSLSSSQETQYF. V and J are TRBV5-5 and TRBJ2-5, with a weak D call TRBD2 (5 bases). Germline CDR1 SGHKS, CDR2 YYEKEE (reference sequence). V dropped 4 bases and J dropped 1 base, with 11 bases sitting between them. This CDR3 has 14 residues.